A single sample gave rise to the 23 T cell receptor beta chains below, sequenced in a study of Tregs in tolerant kidney transplant recipients. Profiling relied on immunoSEQ multiplex PCR, and the TCRdb table lists in-frame clones only, not all of them. Its table lists roughly 30,000 clones. Source: CD8+ T cells from blood, taken before the transplant. The receptors originated from a human donor who received a combined kidney and bone marrow transplant.

To note about this clone: The read finishes 3 residues shy of the CDR3 end, and the germline J gene is used to complete it. This rearrangement joins TRBV4-1 to TRBJ2-5; D is possibly TRBD2 (6 bases). Trimming removed 5 bases at V and 3 bases at J, with 19 bases between. The CDR3 is made up of 16 amino acids. The germline V gene encodes CDR1 MGHRA and CDR2 YSYEKL. The sequenced CDR3 bases are TGCGCCAGCAGCTCCTTCTCACTATCGGGGGAAGAGACC. The encoded protein is CASSSFSLSGEET. The entire CDR3 protein reads CASSSFSLSGEETQYF.

A word on this clone: The read ends 3 residues shy of where the CDR3 ends; the end is completed using the germline J gene. V and J are TRBV7-7 and TRBJ2-5, with D maybe TRBD2 (5 bases). The CDR3 loop spans 15 amino acids. With 5 bases removed from V and 5 bases from J, the gap between germline ends came to 18 bases. Germline V gene sequence: CDR1 SSHAT, CDR2 FNYEAQ (reference sequence). Partial CDR3 DNA: TGTGCCAGCAGCCTAAGCGGAATGGTGGGGGAGACC. It specifies CASSLSGMVGET. The CDR3 reads in full as CASSLSGMVGETQYF.

As to this clone: From the germline J gene comes the end of the CDR3, since the read stops 3 residues before it. The rearrangement uses TRBV2 and TRBJ2-5; a weak D match, TRBD1 (6 bases). V gave up 2 bases and J gave up 2 bases, with 15 bases separating them. This CDR3 is 16 amino acids long. CDR1 and CDR2 (germline): SNHLY, FYNNEI. The part of the CDR3 DNA that was read is TGTGCCAGCAGTGAATCCCAGGACAGACTACAAGAGACC. Translation gives CASSESQDRLQET. The full CDR3 is CASSESQDRLQETQYF.

With respect to this clone: The read comes to an end 3 residues before the CDR3 does, leaving the germline J gene to fill in the end. The rearrangement uses TRBV7-9 and TRBJ2-7, with 10 bases identical to TRBD2. Germline CDR1 and CDR2: SEHNR and FQNEAQ (reference sequence). The CDR3 consists of 14 residues. V lost 5 bases and J lost 2; bases outside the gene matches: 3. Incomplete CDR3 DNA: TGTGCCAGCAGCCCAGCGGGAGGGCCCTACGAG. It specifies CASSPAGGPYE. The whole CDR3 reads CASSPAGGPYEQYF.

On this clone: The DNA ends 3 residues before the CDR3 does, and the rest of the CDR3 is filled in from the germline J gene. The chain links TRBV7-9 to TRBJ1-2; 10 nucleotides line up with TRBD1. The CDR3 totals 15 residues. With 4 bases clipped from V and 4 bases from J, the junction kept 6 bases outside the gene matches. Per the germline V gene, CDR1 is SEHNR and CDR2 is FQNEAQ (reference sequence). The DNA read from the CDR3 is TGTGCCAGCAGCTCATCGGACAGGGGGGTCTATGGC. Amino acid sequence: CASSSSDRGVYG. In full, the CDR3 is CASSSSDRGVYGYTF.

With respect to this clone: The observed sequence ends 3 residues before the CDR3 terminus, with the missing tail filled in from the germline J gene. The V call is TRBV6-2 or TRBV6-3, the J call TRBJ2-3; D not resolved. CDR3 length: 15 residues. Germline loops: CDR1 MNHEY, CDR2 SVGEGT. Deletions cut 4 bases from V and 1 base from J, with 12 bases between. The CDR3 region is CASSSSIMGTDTQYF. CDR3 DNA (partial): TGTGCCAGCAGTTCGTCTATTATGGGCACAGATACG.

About this clone: The CDR3 is cut off 3 residues early in the read; its end comes from the germline J gene. The gene calls are TRBV19 and TRBJ2-1, with 7 bases aligning to TRBD1. The junction had 8 bases not matched to a gene; V was cut back by 7 bases and J by 8 bases. CDR1 is LNHDA and CDR2 is SQIVND in the germline V gene (reference sequence). The CDR3 loop spans 13 amino acids. The CDR3 loop is CASTQGVMDEQFF. The sequenced part of the CDR3 DNA is TGTGCCAGTACCCAGGGGGTGATGGATGAG.

As regards this clone: The read terminates 3 residues ahead of where the CDR3 ends, so the germline J gene completes it. V and J are TRBV5-1 and TRBJ2-7; maybe TRBD1 (5 bases). Germline CDR1 and CDR2: SGHRS and YFSETQ. Trimming took 0 bases from V and 3 from J, leaving 10 bases between them. The CDR3 has 14 amino acids. Partial CDR3 DNA: TGCGCCAGCAGCTTGGGGGGCACCTACTACGAG. It specifies CASSLGGTYYE. The full CDR3 protein is CASSLGGTYYEQYF.

With respect to this clone: Read data end 3 residues before the CDR3 end; the end is taken from the germline J gene. The V call is TRBV7-9, the J call TRBJ1-1; D gene unclear. Germline lookup yields CDR1 SEHNR and CDR2 FQNEAQ (reference sequence). Trimming pared 5 bases from V and 5 bases from J, leaving 12 bases between. The CDR3 runs 13 residues. This chain's CDR3 is CASSQILGTEAFF. The sequenced CDR3 bases are TGTGCCAGCAGCCAAATACTAGGAACTGAA. The variable domain in full, completed from reference TRBV7-9 and TRBJ1-1, reads DTGVSQNPRHKITKRGQNVTFRCDPISEHNRLYWYRQTLGQGPEFLTYFQNEAQLEKSRLLSDRFSAERPKGSFSTLEIQRTEQGDSAMYLCASSQILGTEAFFGQGTRLTVV.

Turning to this clone: The read halts 3 residues ahead of the CDR3 end, with the missing end drawn from the germline J gene. The genes are TRBV11-2 and TRBJ1-6, with D perhaps TRBD1 (6 bases). The germline CDR1 and CDR2 sequences are SGHAT and FQNNGV. The CDR3 spans 15 residues. The ends were cut back, 0 bases at V and 11 bases at J, with 14 bases in the middle. The sequenced CDR3 bases are TGTGCCAGCAGCTTAGATACAGGGACCTCGGCACCC. The encoded protein is CASSLDTGTSAP. The complete CDR3 reads CASSLDTGTSAPLHF.

As regards this clone: From the germline J gene comes the end of the CDR3, since the read stops 3 residues before it. The chain combines TRBV7-8 with TRBJ1-5; D may be TRBD1 (5 bases). V was cut by 3 bases and J by 0 bases, with 9 bases left in between. Germline assignment: CDR1 SGHVS and CDR2 FQNEAQ. The CDR3 is 15 amino acids. CDR3 loop: CASSFLRGSNQPQHF. CDR3 DNA, as far as it was read: TGTGCCAGCAGCTTCTTAAGGGGTAGCAATCAGCCC.

Concerning this clone itself: The read gets to within 3 residues of the CDR3 end, and the germline J gene fills in the rest. The rearrangement joins TRBV3-1 (or the pseudogene TRBV3-2) to TRBJ1-1; weak D call: TRBD1 (5 bases). The ends were cut back, 0 bases at V and 6 bases at J, with 5 bases in the middle. Germline-derived CDR1 and CDR2 are LGHDT and YNNKEL (reference sequence). The CDR3 contains 12 residues. The sequenced CDR3 bases are TGTGCCAGCAGCCAAGAGACAGCTGAA. Translation gives CASSQETAE. The full CDR3 reads CASSQETAEAFF.

Comment on this clone: The CDR3 end falls 3 residues outside the read, so it is completed with the germline J gene. V is TRBV7-8 and J is TRBJ2-1; the match to TRBD2 covers 8 bases. Unmatched junction bases numbered 4, after V lost 3 bases and J lost 0 bases. CDR1 and CDR2 (germline): SGHVS, FQNEAQ. The CDR3 extends over 16 amino acids. The CDR3 DNA, read in part, is TGTGCCAGCAGCTTGCCGGGACTAGGCTCCTACAATGAG. This encodes CASSLPGLGSYNE. The CDR3 as a whole reads CASSLPGLGSYNEQFF.

To note about this clone: The read ends 3 residues before the CDR3 terminus; that terminus is restored from the germline J gene. This sequence joins TRBV2 and TRBJ2-5; 9 nucleotides line up with TRBD1. Germline CDR1 reads SNHLY; CDR2 reads FYNNEI. The CDR3 spans 12 residues. The V gene end was trimmed by 11 bases and the J gene end by 6 bases; junction bases not matched to a gene: 7. CDR3 bases read: TGTGCCGGACAGGGGCCGCAAAAGACC. Amino acids: CAGQGPQKT. Given in full, the CDR3 is CAGQGPQKTQYF.

A note on this clone: The DNA ends 3 residues before the CDR3 does, and the rest of the CDR3 is filled in from the germline J gene. The chain recombines TRBV7-8 with TRBJ2-7; 9 bases are shared with TRBD1. The CDR3 is 15 residues long. Trimming at V came to 6 bases and at J to 1 base, leaving 7 bases not matched to a gene. Germline CDR1 and CDR2: SGHVS and FQNEAQ. The CDR3 loop reads CASRSNDRGSYEQYF. The DNA read from the CDR3 is TGTGCCAGCAGGTCTAATGACAGGGGGTCCTACGAG.

On this clone itself: The sequenced fragment ends 3 residues before the CDR3 boundary, so the rest is inferred from the germline J gene. The chain is built from TRBV5-3 and TRBJ2-7; D perhaps matches TRBD1 (6 bases). TRBV5-3 is classed as an ORF, of uncertain function. The ends were cut back, 4 bases at V and 0 bases at J, with 11 bases in the middle. The CDR3 has 14 residues. The DNA read from the CDR3 is TGTGCCAGAAGCGCCTCAGGGGACTCCTACGAG. It encodes CARSASGDSYE. The whole CDR3 protein is CARSASGDSYEQYF.

On this clone: Read sequence stops 3 residues before the CDR3 end, and the germline J gene provides the missing end. The chain employs TRBV30 and TRBJ2-2; no clear D. Deletions cut 1 base from V and 0 bases from J, with 9 bases between. This CDR3 comprises 15 residues. Germline-derived CDR1 and CDR2 are GTSNPN and SVGIG (reference sequence). CDR3 DNA, as far as it was read: TGTGCCTGGAGTGGTAGCACCACGAACACCGGGGAG. Translation: CAWSGSTTNTGE. The CDR3, in full, reads CAWSGSTTNTGELFF.

Remarks on this clone: Sequencing ends 3 residues short of the CDR3 end; the germline J gene provides the rest. This rearrangement joins TRBV7-9 to TRBJ2-1; TRBD2 matches at 8 bases. The CDR3 loop spans 15 amino acids. Germline loops: CDR1 SEHNR, CDR2 FQNEAQ (reference sequence). The V segment lost 1 base and the J segment 6 bases; nucleotides outside the gene matches: 5. The CDR3 DNA, read in part, is TGTGCCAGCAGCTTAGTGGCGGGAGGAATCAATGAG. Its protein product is CASSLVAGGINE. In full, the CDR3 is CASSLVAGGINEQFF.

Note on this clone: The read is 3 residues too short to cover the CDR3 end, so that end is filled in from the germline J gene. The chain couples TRBV5-5 to TRBJ1-1; D perhaps matches TRBD1 (5 bases). The V gene lost 0 bases and the J gene lost 5 bases, with 11 bases spanning the gap. Looked up from germline, CDR1 is SGHKS and CDR2 is YYEKEE (reference sequence). This CDR3 spans 14 amino acids. The CDR3 loop is CASSLVRGRTEAFF. The part of the CDR3 DNA that was read is TGTGCCAGCAGCTTGGTGAGGGGTAGGACTGAA.

Concerning this clone itself: The read is 3 residues too short to cover the CDR3 end, so that end is filled in from the germline J gene. The rearrangement joins TRBV7-2 to TRBJ2-2, with D maybe TRBD2 (6 bases). CDR3 length equals 15 residues. Germline values: CDR1 SGHTA, CDR2 FQGNSA. V lost 7 bases and J lost 3, with 15 bases in between. CDR3 in amino acids: CASTHLREDTGELFF. Incomplete CDR3 DNA: TGTGCCAGCACCCATTTGCGGGAAGACACCGGGGAG. Full variable domain (remainder filled in from reference TRBV7-2 and TRBJ2-2): GAGVSQSPSNKVTEKGKDVELRCDPISGHTALYWYRQSLGQGLEFLIYFQGNSAPDKSGLPSDRFSAERTGGSVSTLTIQRTQQEDSAVYLCASTHLREDTGELFFGEGSRLTVL.

Regarding this clone: The CDR3 end falls 3 residues outside the read, so it is completed with the germline J gene. The chain links TRBV7-9 to TRBJ2-1, with 7 bases identical to TRBD2. Germline V gene lookup returns CDR1 SEHNR and CDR2 FQNEAQ (reference sequence). V shed 5 bases, J shed 0 bases, and the junction held 4 bases outside the gene matches. The CDR3 contains 15 residues. CDR3 residues: CASSPGGFSYNEQFF. The part of the CDR3 DNA that was read is TGTGCCAGCAGCCCCGGGGGGTTCTCCTACAATGAG.

On this clone itself: Coverage ceases 3 residues before the CDR3 finishes, and the germline J gene fills in the end. The gene calls are TRBV19 and TRBJ2-1; D not certain. This CDR3 spans 14 amino acids. Germline-derived CDR1 and CDR2 are LNHDA and SQIVND (reference sequence). V was cut by 3 bases and J by 0 bases, with 6 bases left in between. The sequenced CDR3 bases are TGTGCCAGTAGTATTAGTAACTCCTACAATGAG. It translates to CASSISNSYNE. From start to end, the CDR3 is CASSISNSYNEQFF. Combining the CDR3 with reference TRBV19 and TRBJ2-1 gives the whole variable domain DGGITQSPKYLFRKEGQNVTLSCEQNLNHDAMYWYRQDPGQGLRLIYYSQIVNDFQKGDIAEGYSVSREKKESFPLTVTSAQKNPTAFYLCASSISNSYNEQFFGPGTRLTVL.

Of note for this clone: The sequence runs out 3 residues before the end of the CDR3; the remainder is reconstructed from the germline J gene. The chain has TRBV6-1 and TRBJ2-1; D perhaps matches TRBD2 (5 bases). The CDR3 totals 15 residues. Germline V gene lookup returns CDR1 MNHNS and CDR2 SASEGT. Trimming took off 4 bases at V and 0 bases at J, with 10 bases between the two ends. This chain's CDR3 is CASSVGLASYNEQFF. CDR3 bases read: TGTGCCAGCAGTGTCGGCCTAGCCTCCTACAATGAG.